The 15 T cell receptor beta chains reported below all come from one sample, sequenced in a study of blood T cell repertoires in COVID-19. The data were produced by immunoSEQ multiplex PCR, yet TCRdb's version contains in-frame clones alone and is incomplete. The table records 250,000 to 350,000 clones, 80% to 90% of them present only once. Sequenced input: peripheral blood. Receptors were obtained from a woman aged 50 to 60 who had recovered from COVID-19.

V and J are TRBV7-9 and TRBJ1-2, with D unresolved. This CDR3 region has 12 residues. The germline V gene has CDR1 SEHNR and CDR2 FQNEAQ (reference sequence). Trimming pared 1 base from V and 7 bases from J, leaving 7 bases between. The CDR3 reads CASSLDRGGYTF. The CDR3, as DNA: TGTGCCAGCAGCTTAGATCGCGGTGGCTACACCTTC.

This chain links TRBV4-1 with TRBJ2-7, with TRBD2 matching over 13 bases. Germline V CDR1 and CDR2: MGHRA, YSYEKL. V dropped 4 bases and J dropped 6; count of bases not matched to a gene: 3. The CDR3 totals 14 residues. In nucleotides, the CDR3 is TGCGCCAGCAGCCTCAGACTAGCGGGAGGCGAGCAGTACTTC. The encoded protein is CASSLRLAGGEQYF.

This clone was found a few times. The chain carries TRBV27 and TRBJ2-7; D perhaps matches TRBD1 (6 bases). V was cut by 3 bases and J by 0 bases, with 12 bases left in between. Germline V gene lookup returns CDR1 MNHEY and CDR2 SMNVEV (reference sequence). The CDR3 spans 15 residues. The CDR3 reads CASSLNRAFSYEQYF. The DNA for the CDR3 is TGTGCCAGCAGTTTGAACAGGGCCTTCTCCTACGAGCAGTACTTC.

This chain links TRBV21-1 with TRBJ1-5; the D call in the table, TRBD1, was not verified against the DNA. TRBV21-1 represents a pseudogene. The CDR3 loop spans 18 amino acids. The CDR3 here is CASSKESRDRDSNQPQHF. The CDR3 nucleotides are TGTGCCAGCAGCAAGGAGTCAAGGGACAGAGATAGCAATCAGCCCCAGCATTTT.

The rearrangement uses TRBV21-1 and TRBJ2-7; TRBD2, the table's D call, lacks a check against the DNA. TRBV21-1 is described as a pseudogene. CDR3 length: 19 residues. This CDR3 reads CASVFEHHRAGLDSYGQYF. The CDR3 bases are TGTGCCAGCGTCTTCGAACATCACCGGGCGGGATTAGACTCCTACGGGCAGTACTTC.

V usage is TRBV28 and J usage is TRBJ2-7, with TRBD2 matching 13 bases. J was trimmed by 4 bases and V by 6 bases; bases with no gene match: 9. Per germline, CDR1 MDHEN and CDR2 SYDVKM. The CDR3 contains 16 residues. CDR3 bases: TGTGCCAGCAGCTTACCACTAGCGGGGGGGAAATACGAGCAGTACTTC. Translated, it gives CASSLPLAGGKYEQYF.

For this clone: Within the sample, other DNA sequences also encode this same CDR3. J is TRBJ1-1 and V is TRBV19; D is ambiguous. With 4 bases removed from V and 1 base from J, the gap between germline ends came to 7 bases. Germline V gene sequence: CDR1 LNHDA, CDR2 SQIVND (reference sequence). This CDR3 has 13 residues. The CDR3 nucleotides read TGTGCCAGTAGTACCACGGGGAACACTGAAGCTTTCTTT. It specifies CASSTTGNTEAFF.

The rearrangement links TRBV7-8 to TRBJ1-5; TRBD1 aligns across 7 bases. The CDR3 sequence is 16 residues long. The germline V gene encodes CDR1 SGHVS and CDR2 FQNEAQ. The V segment lost 5 bases and the J segment 2 bases; nucleotides outside the gene matches: 9. The CDR3 nucleotides read TGTGCCAGCAGCGTGCGACAGGGTGGGGGCAATCAGCCCCAGCATTTT. Protein sequence: CASSVRQGGGNQPQHF.

V is TRBV9 and J is TRBJ1-5; 8 nucleotides match TRBD1. The CDR3 has 15 amino acids. The trim removed 2 bases at V and 5 bases at J, leaving 6 bases unmatched. In germline, CDR1 is SGDLS, CDR2 YYNGEE. The CDR3 here is CASSVHSQGDQPQHF. The CDR3 nucleotides are TGTGCCAGCAGCGTTCACTCACAGGGGGATCAGCCCCAGCATTTT.

Notes on this clone: This may be a read error: a much more frequent sequence differs by one nucleotide. The same CDR3 is also encoded by other DNA sequences in this sample. The gene calls are TRBV5-4 and TRBJ2-5; D perhaps matches TRBD1 (6 bases). Trimming took 4 bases from V and 2 from J, leaving 9 bases between them. Germline loops: CDR1 SGHNT, CDR2 YYREEE (reference sequence). This CDR3 spans 13 amino acids. Here the CDR3 reads CASSQGQQETQYF. The DNA for the CDR3 is TGTGCCAGCAGCCAAGGACAGCAAGAGACCCAGTACTTC.

V and J are TRBV5-4 and TRBJ2-3; TRBD1 agrees at 7 bases. The CDR3 length is 15 residues. In germline, CDR1 is SGHNT, CDR2 YYREEE (reference sequence). The ends lost 3 bases at V and 3 bases at J; junction bases unmatched: 7. The CDR3 region is CASSSSGTVTDTQYF. In DNA form, the CDR3 reads TGTGCCAGCAGCTCATCCGGGACAGTGACAGATACGCAGTATTTT.

This chain connects TRBV7-2 to TRBJ2-7; TRBD2 might be the D (7 bases). Germline V gives CDR1 SGHTA, CDR2 FQGNSA. Trimming stripped 1 base from V and 6 bases from J, with 16 bases between. This CDR3 has 15 residues. CDR3 nucleotide sequence: TGTGCCAGCAGCTTAGTTGGCCTAGGGGGGGGCGAGCAGTACTTC. It specifies CASSLVGLGGGEQYF.

The CDR3 DNA sequence: TGTGCCAGCAGCTCGAGAGACAGGGGTGAATGGCCCCAGCATTTT. Translation: CASSSRDRGEWPQHF. J is TRBJ1-5 and V is TRBV7-8, with 8 nucleotides matching TRBD1. V lost 4 bases to trimming and J lost 9 bases; unmatched junction nucleotides: 11. Germline values: CDR1 SGHVS, CDR2 FQNEAQ. The CDR3 sequence is 15 residues long. The full variable domain, with the rest looked up from reference TRBV7-8 and TRBJ1-5, is GAGVSQSPRYKVAKRGQDVALRCDPISGHVSLFWYQQALGQGPEFLTYFQNEAQLDKSGLPSDRFFAERPEGSVSTLKIQRTQQEDSAVYLCASSSRDRGEWPQHFGDGTRLSIL.

Only one count was recorded for this clone. This CDR3 reads CASSVGAERWGNTIYF. The CDR3 DNA is TGTGCCAGCAGCGTAGGGGCAGAACGATGGGGAAACACCATATATTTT. The genes are TRBV9 and TRBJ1-3; D gene unclear. The germline gives CDR1 SGDLS, CDR2 YYNGEE. The V gene lost 0 bases and the J gene lost 4 bases, with 14 bases spanning the gap. The CDR3 has 16 residues.

The chain uses TRBV11-2 and TRBJ2-2; D is possibly TRBD2 (5 bases). Germline V CDR1 and CDR2: SGHAT, FQNNGV. Deletions cut 7 bases from V and 2 bases from J, with 14 bases between. The CDR3 spans 15 residues. The CDR3 DNA follows: TGTGCCAGCACCCTAACCGGGGTTAACACCGGGGAGCTGTTTTTT. As protein: CASTLTGVNTGELFF.